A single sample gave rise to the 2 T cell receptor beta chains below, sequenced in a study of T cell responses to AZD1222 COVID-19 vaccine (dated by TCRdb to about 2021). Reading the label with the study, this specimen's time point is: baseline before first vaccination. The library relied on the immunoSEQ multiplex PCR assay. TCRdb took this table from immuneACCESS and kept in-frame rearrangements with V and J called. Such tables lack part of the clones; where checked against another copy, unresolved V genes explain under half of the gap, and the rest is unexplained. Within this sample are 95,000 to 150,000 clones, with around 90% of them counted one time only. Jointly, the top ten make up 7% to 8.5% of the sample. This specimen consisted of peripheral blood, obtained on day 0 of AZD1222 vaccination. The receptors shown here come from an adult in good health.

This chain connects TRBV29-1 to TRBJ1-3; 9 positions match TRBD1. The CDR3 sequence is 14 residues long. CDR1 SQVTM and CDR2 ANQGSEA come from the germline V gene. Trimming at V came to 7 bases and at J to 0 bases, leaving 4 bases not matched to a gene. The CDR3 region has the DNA TGCAGCGCCTGGGACAGGGACTCTGGAAACACCATATATTTT. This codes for CSAWDRDSGNTIYF.

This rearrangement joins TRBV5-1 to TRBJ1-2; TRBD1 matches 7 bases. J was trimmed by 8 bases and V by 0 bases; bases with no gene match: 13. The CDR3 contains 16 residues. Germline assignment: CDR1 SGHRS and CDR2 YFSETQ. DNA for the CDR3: TGCGCCAGCAGCTTGGCAGGGGACAGCGGCCCGGGGGGCTACACCTTC. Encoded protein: CASSLAGDSGPGGYTF.